These T cell receptor beta chains were read from a single sample in a study of shared clonotypes between healthy human individuals. Assay: immunoSEQ multiplex PCR; the TCRdb copy retains only in-frame clones and omits some. The sample shows roughly 700,000 clones, about 90% of them seen only once. What was sequenced was memory CD8+ T cells from PBMCs. Every receptor here comes from a man younger than 30 in good health. Some clones in this sample may be carry-over from other donors' samples. CDR3s include the opening cysteine and the closing phenylalanine or tryptophan. Fields, in order: V gene, J gene, CDR3 length, D gene, CDR3 DNA, CDR3 protein. D genes are given only for firm matches.

v_gene: TRBV27
j_gene: TRBJ2-1
len: 13
d_gene: -
CDR3nt: TGTGCCAGCAGTTTAAGAAGCTACAATGAGCAGTTCTTC
CDR3aa: CASSLRSYNEQFF

v_gene: TRBV25-1
j_gene: TRBJ1-2
len: 15
d_gene: -
CDR3nt: TGTGCCAGCAGTGAACAAGACACAGCCCGGTGGGGCTACACCTTC
CDR3aa: CASSEQDTARWGYTF

v_gene: TRBV11-2
j_gene: TRBJ1-1
len: 14
d_gene: TRBD1
CDR3nt: TGTGCCAGCAGCTTAGATCGGACAGGCACTGAAGCTTTCTTT
CDR3aa: CASSLDRTGTEAFF

v_gene: TRBV4-1
j_gene: TRBJ2-7
len: 12
d_gene: -
CDR3nt: TGCGCCAGCAGCCAAGATTTAATCGAGCAGTACTTC
CDR3aa: CASSQDLIEQYF

v_gene: TRBV14
j_gene: TRBJ2-7
len: 17
d_gene: -
CDR3nt: TGTGCCAGCAGCCAAATCTCTTGGACAGTCCCCTCCTACGAGCAGTACTTC
CDR3aa: CASSQISWTVPSYEQYF

v_gene: TRBV5-1
j_gene: TRBJ2-7
len: 17
d_gene: TRBD2
CDR3nt: TGCGCCAGCAGCGTTAGTATATATGAGCGGGAGAACTACGAGCAGTACTTC
CDR3aa: CASSVSIYERENYEQYF

v_gene: TRBV27
j_gene: TRBJ2-7
len: 16
d_gene: TRBD1
CDR3nt: TGTGCCAGCAGCTATCTACCGACAGGGAACTCCTACGAGCAGTACTTC
CDR3aa: CASSYLPTGNSYEQYF

v_gene: TRBV29-1
j_gene: TRBJ2-1
len: 15
d_gene: TRBD2
CDR3nt: TGCAGCGTTGACTCTCTAGCGGGTGCACCCAATGAGCAGTTCTTC
CDR3aa: CSVDSLAGAPNEQFF

v_gene: TRBV6-4
j_gene: TRBJ1-1
len: 14
d_gene: -
CDR3nt: TGTGCCAGCAGTGAAGACTCGACGAACACTGAAGCTTTCTTT
CDR3aa: CASSEDSTNTEAFF

v_gene: TRBV7-8
j_gene: TRBJ2-7
len: 16
d_gene: TRBD1
CDR3nt: TGTGCCAGCAGCTGGCCCCAGACAGGGGGGCGGAACGAGCAGTACTTC
CDR3aa: CASSWPQTGGRNEQYF

v_gene: TRBV5-4
j_gene: TRBJ2-7
len: 15
d_gene: -
CDR3nt: TGTGCCAGCAGGTCTGGATTGGAGTTTGAGGCCGAGCAGTACTTC
CDR3aa: CASRSGLEFEAEQYF

v_gene: TRBV10-3
j_gene: TRBJ2-2
len: 19
d_gene: TRBD2
CDR3nt: TGTGCCATCAGTCAACCCGCTGCGGGAGGGTTGGTGGGCACCGGGGAGCTGTTTTTT
CDR3aa: CAISQPAAGGLVGTGELFF